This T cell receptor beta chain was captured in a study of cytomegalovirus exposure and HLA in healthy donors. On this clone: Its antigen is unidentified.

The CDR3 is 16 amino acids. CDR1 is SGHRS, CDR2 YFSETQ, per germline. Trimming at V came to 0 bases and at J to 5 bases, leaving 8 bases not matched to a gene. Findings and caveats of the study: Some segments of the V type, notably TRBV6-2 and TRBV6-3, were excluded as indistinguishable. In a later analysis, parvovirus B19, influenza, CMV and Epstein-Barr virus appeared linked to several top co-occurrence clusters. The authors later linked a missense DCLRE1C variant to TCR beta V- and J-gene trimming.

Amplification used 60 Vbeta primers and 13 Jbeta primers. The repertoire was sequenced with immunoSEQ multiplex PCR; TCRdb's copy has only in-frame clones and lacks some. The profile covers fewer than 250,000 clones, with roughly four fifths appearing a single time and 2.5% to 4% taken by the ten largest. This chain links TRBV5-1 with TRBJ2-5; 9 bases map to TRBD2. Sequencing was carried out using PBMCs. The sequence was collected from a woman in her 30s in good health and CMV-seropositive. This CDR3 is CASSLGGGGRGETQYF. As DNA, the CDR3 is TGCGCCAGCAGCTTGGGTGGCGGCGGGAGGGGCGAGACCCAGTACTTC.